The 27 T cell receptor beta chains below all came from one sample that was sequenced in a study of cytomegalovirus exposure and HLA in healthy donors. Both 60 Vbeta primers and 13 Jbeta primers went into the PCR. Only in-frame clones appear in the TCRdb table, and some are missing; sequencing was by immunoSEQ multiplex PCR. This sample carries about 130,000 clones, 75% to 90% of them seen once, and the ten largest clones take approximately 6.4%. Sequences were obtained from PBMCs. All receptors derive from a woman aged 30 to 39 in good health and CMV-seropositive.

The CDR3 region has the DNA TGTGCCAGCAGTGAGGACAGTGGAGCTTTCTTT. It is translated as CASSEDSGAFF. The chain joins TRBV2 to TRBJ1-1; D might be TRBD1 (6 bases). This CDR3 is built from 11 residues. Per germline, CDR1 SNHLY and CDR2 FYNNEI. V was trimmed by 3 bases and J by 10 bases, leaving 9 bases between them.

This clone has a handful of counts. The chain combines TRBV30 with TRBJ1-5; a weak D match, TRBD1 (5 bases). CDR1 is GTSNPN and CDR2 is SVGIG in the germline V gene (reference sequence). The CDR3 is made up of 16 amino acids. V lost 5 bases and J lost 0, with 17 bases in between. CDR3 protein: CAWSLGGGRSNQPQHF. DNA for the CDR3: TGTGCCTGGTCCCTTGGGGGGGGACGTAGCAATCAGCCCCAGCATTTT.

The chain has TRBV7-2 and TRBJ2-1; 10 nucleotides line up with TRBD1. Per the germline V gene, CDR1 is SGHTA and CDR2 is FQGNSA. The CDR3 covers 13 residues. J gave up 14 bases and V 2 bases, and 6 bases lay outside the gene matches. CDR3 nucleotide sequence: TGTGCCAGCAGCTTAAGACAGGGGGCTGAAGAGTTCTTC. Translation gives CASSLRQGAEEFF.

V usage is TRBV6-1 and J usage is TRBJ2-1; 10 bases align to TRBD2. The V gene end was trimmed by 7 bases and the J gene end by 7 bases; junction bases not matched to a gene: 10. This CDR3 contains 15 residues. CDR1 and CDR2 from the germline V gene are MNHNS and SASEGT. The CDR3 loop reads CASTHLAGAGNEQFF. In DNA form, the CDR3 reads TGTGCCAGCACCCACCTAGCGGGGGCCGGTAATGAGCAGTTCTTC.

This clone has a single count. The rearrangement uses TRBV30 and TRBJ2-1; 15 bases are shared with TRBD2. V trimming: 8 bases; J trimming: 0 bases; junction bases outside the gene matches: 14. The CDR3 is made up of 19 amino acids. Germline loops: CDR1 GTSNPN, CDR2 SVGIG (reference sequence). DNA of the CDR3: TGTGCCCTTGTCTCCGGACTAGCGGGAGGGATGAGCTCCTACAATGAGCAGTTCTTC. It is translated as CALVSGLAGGMSSYNEQFF.

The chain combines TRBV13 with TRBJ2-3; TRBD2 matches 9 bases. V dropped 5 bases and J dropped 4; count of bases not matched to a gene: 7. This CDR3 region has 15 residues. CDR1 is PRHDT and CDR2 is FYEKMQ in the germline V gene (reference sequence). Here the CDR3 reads CASSPKRGASDTQYF. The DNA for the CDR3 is TGTGCCAGCAGCCCAAAGCGGGGGGCCTCAGATACGCAGTATTTT.

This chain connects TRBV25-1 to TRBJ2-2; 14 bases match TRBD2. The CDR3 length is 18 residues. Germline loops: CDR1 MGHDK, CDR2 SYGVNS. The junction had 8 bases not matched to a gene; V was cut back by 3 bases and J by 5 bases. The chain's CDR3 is CASSEYGLAGGRTGELFF. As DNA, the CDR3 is TGTGCCAGCAGTGAGTATGGACTAGCGGGAGGAAGAACCGGGGAGCTGTTTTTT.

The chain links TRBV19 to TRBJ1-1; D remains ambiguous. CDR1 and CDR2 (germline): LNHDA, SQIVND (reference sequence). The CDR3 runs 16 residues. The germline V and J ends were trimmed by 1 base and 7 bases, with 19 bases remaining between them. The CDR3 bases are TGTGCCAGTAGTATAGGGCCTGTAACCTCCGGGAGTGAAGCTTTCTTT. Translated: CASSIGPVTSGSEAFF.

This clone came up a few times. The CDR3, as DNA: TGTGCCAGCAGCATCGACAGGGGAGCGATTTATGGCTACACCTTC. It translates to CASSIDRGAIYGYTF. The rearrangement uses TRBV6-4 and TRBJ1-2; 8 nucleotides match TRBD1. This CDR3 has 15 residues. Germline loops: CDR1 MRHNA, CDR2 SNTAGT. The ends lost 6 bases at V and 5 bases at J; junction bases unmatched: 11.

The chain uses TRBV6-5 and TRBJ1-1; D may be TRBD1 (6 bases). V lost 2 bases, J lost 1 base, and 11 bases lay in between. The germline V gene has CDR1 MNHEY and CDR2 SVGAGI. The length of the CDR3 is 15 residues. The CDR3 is CASSYVGGGNTEAFF. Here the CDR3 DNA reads TGTGCCAGCAGTTACGTAGGGGGGGGGAACACTGAAGCTTTCTTT.

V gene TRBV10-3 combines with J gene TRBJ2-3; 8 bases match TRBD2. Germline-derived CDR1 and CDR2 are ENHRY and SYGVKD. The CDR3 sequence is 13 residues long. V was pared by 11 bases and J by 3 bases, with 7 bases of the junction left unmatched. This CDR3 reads CALRGGGTDTQYF. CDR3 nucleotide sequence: TGTGCCCTCCGGGGGGGCGGGACAGATACGCAGTATTTT.

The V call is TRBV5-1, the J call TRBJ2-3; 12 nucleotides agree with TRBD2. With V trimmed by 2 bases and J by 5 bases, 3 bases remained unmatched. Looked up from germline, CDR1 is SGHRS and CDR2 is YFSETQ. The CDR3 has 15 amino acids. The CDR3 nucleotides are TGCGCCAGCAGCTTCCTAGCGGGGGGGCAAGATACGCAGTATTTT. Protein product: CASSFLAGGQDTQYF.

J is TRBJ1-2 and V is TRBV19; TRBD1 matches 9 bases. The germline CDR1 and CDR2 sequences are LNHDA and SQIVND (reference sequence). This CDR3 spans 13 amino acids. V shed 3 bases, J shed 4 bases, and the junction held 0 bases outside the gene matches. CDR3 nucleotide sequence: TGTGCCAGTAGTATGGACAGGGGCTATGGCTACACCTTC. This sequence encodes CASSMDRGYGYTF.

The CDR3 bases are TGTGCCTGGAGTGTAGAGGGGAACACTGAAGCTTTCTTT. Its protein is CAWSVEGNTEAFF. V is TRBV30 and J is TRBJ1-1; no clear D. The CDR3 totals 13 residues. Germline CDR1 reads GTSNPN; CDR2 reads SVGIG (reference sequence). V gave up 0 bases and J gave up 1 base, with 6 bases separating them.

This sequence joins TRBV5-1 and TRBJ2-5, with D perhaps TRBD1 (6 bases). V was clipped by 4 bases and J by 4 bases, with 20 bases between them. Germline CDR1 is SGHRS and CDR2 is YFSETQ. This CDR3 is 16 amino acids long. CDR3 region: CASSAGTLDRGETQYF. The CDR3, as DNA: TGCGCCAGCAGCGCCGGGACACTCGACCGGGGAGAGACCCAGTACTTC. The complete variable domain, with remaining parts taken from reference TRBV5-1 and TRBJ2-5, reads KAGVTQTPRYLIKTRGQQVTLSCSPISGHRSVSWYQQTPGQGLQFLFEYFSETQRNKGNFPGRFSGRQFSNSRSEMNVSTLELGDSALYLCASSAGTLDRGETQYFGPGTRLLVL.

The CDR3 sequence: CASSFRLADPDISTDTQYF. The CDR3 nucleotides read TGTGCCAGCAGCTTCAGGCTAGCGGACCCTGATATTAGCACAGATACGCAGTATTTT. The chain couples TRBV11-2 to TRBJ2-3, with 7 bases matching TRBD2. Germline trimming cut 3 bases from V and 0 bases from J; bases unmatched to any gene: 15. In germline, CDR1 is SGHAT, CDR2 FQNNGV. This CDR3 is built from 19 residues.

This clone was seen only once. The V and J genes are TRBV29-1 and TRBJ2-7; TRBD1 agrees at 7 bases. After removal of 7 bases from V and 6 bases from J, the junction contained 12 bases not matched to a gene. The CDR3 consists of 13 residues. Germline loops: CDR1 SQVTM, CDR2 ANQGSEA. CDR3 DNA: TGCAGCGGTCGAGACAGGGCTTTGAGCGAGCAGTACTTC. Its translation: CSGRDRALSEQYF.

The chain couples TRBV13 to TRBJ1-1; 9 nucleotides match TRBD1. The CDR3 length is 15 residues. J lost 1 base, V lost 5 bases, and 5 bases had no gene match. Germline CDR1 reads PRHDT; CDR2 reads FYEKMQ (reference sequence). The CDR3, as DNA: TGTGCCAGCAGCGCGGGACAGGGCCCGAACACTGAAGCTTTCTTT. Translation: CASSAGQGPNTEAFF.

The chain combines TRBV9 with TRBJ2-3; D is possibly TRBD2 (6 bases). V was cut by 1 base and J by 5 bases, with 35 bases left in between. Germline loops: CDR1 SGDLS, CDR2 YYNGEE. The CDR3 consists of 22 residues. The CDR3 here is CASSVPDYGGAPQPSVGDTQYF. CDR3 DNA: TGTGCCAGCAGCGTACCCGACTACGGCGGGGCCCCTCAGCCCTCGGTCGGAGATACGCAGTATTTT.

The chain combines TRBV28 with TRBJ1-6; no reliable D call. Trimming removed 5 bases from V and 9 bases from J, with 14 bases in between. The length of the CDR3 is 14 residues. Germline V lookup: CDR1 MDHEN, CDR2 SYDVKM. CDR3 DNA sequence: TGTGCCAGCAGTGAGGCCGATGCGGGTTCACCCCTCCACTTT. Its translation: CASSEADAGSPLHF.

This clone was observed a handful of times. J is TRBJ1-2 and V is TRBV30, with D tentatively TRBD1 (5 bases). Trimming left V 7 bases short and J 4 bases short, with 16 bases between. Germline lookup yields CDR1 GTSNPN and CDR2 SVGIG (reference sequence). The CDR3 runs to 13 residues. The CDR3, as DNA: TGTGCCTCACCCCTCCCGACAGCCTATGGCTACACCTTC. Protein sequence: CASPLPTAYGYTF.

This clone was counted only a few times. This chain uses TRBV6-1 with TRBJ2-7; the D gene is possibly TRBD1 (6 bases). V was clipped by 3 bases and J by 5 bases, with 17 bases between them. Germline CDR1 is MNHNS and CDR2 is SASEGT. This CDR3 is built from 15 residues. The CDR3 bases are TGTGCCAGCAGTGACATGCCAGGGGAAGCGAACGAGCAGTACTTC. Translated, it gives CASSDMPGEANEQYF.

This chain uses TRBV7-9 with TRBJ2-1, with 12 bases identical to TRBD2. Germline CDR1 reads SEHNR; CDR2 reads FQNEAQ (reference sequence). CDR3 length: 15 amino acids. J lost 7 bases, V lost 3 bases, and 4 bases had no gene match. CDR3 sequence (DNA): TGTGCCAGCAGCTTTATACTAGCGGGAGGTAATGAGCAGTTCTTC. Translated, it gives CASSFILAGGNEQFF.

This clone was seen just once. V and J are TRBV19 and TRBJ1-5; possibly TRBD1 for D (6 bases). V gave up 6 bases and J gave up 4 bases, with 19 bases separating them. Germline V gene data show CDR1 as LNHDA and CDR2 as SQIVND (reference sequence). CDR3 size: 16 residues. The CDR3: CASRTPGQGPNQPQHF. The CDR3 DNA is TGTGCCAGTAGGACACCGGGACAAGGCCCGAATCAGCCCCAGCATTTT.

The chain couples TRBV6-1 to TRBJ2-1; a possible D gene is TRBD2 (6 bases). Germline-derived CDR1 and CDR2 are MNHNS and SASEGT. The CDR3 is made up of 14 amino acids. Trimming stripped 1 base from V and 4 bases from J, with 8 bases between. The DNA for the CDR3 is TGTGCCAGCAGTGAAGTACTAGCATACAATGAGCAGTTCTTC. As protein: CASSEVLAYNEQFF.

The CDR3 here is CASSSGQVGEKLFF. The CDR3 nucleotides read TGCGCCAGCAGCTCGGGACAGGTCGGTGAAAAACTGTTTTTT. V usage is TRBV5-1 and J usage is TRBJ1-4; 8 bases map to TRBD1. Germline loops: CDR1 SGHRS, CDR2 YFSETQ. This CDR3 has 14 amino acids. Trimming cost V 3 bases and J 7 bases; bases outside gene matches: 5. The full variable domain, completed using reference TRBV5-1 and TRBJ1-4, is KAGVTQTPRYLIKTRGQQVTLSCSPISGHRSVSWYQQTPGQGLQFLFEYFSETQRNKGNFPGRFSGRQFSNSRSEMNVSTLELGDSALYLCASSSGQVGEKLFFGSGTQLSVL.

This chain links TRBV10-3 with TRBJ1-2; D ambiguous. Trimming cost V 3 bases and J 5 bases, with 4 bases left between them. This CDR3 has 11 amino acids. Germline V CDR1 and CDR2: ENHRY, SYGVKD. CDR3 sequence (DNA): TGTGCCATCAGTGACCCTTATGGCTACACCTTC. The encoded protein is CAISDPYGYTF.